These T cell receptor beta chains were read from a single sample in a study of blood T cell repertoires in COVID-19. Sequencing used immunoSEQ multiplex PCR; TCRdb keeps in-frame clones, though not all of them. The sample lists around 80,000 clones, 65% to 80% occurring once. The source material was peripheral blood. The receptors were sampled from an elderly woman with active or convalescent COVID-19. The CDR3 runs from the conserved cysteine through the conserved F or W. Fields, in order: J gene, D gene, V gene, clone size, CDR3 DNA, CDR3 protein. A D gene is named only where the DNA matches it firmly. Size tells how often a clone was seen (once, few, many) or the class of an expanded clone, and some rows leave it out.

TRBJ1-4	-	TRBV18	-	TGTGCCAGCTCACCACTCAGGGGAACTAATGAAAAACTGTTTTTT	CASSPLRGTNEKLFF
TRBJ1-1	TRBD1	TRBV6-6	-	TGTGCCAGCATCTGGACAGGGAACACTGAAGCTTTCTTT	CASIWTGNTEAFF
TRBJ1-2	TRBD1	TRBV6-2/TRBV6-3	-	TGTGCCAGCAGCCACAGGGGGCCGCGTACTGACTATGGCTACACCTTC	CASSHRGPRTDYGYTF
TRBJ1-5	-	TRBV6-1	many	TGTGCCAGCAGTGAAGGGGGCCAGACTTTACCCCAGCATTTT	CASSEGGQTLPQHF
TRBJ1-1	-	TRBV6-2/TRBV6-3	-	TGTGCCAGCAGTTACGGACTGTTTAGGGAGGAGGCTTTCTTT	CASSYGLFREEAFF
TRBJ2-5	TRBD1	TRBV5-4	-	TGTGCCAGCAGCCCGGGACAGGGGCTAGAGACCCAGTACTTC	CASSPGQGLETQYF
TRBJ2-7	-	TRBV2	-	TGTGCCAGCCGAGAGAGGCCCGGGGTTTACGAGCAGTACTTC	CASRERPGVYEQYF
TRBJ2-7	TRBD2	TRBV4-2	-	TGTGCCAGCAGCCAAGTAGGCAGACCTAGCGGGGTCGCCGAGCAGTACTTC	CASSQVGRPSGVAEQYF
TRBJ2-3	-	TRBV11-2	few	TGTGCCAGCAGCCCCCCCGGTTATACGCAGTATTTT	CASSPPGYTQYF
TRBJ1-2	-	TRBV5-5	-	TGTGCCAGCAGCTTAGAGGTTAACTATGGCTACACCTTC	CASSLEVNYGYTF
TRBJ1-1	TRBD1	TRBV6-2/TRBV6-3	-	TGTGCCAGCAGTTTCGGGACAGTGAAGACTGAAGCTTTCTTT	CASSFGTVKTEAFF
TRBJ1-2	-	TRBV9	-	TGTGCCAGCAGCGCCCCCCCAAACTATGGCTACACCTTC	CASSAPPNYGYTF
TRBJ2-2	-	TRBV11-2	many	TGTGCCAGCAGCTTAGGCCCGCAGAGGGGGATCGACACCGGGGAGCTGTTTTTT	CASSLGPQRGIDTGELFF
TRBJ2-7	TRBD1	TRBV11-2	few	TGTGCCAGCAGCTCCCGGGACAGCCCTTACGAGCAGTACTTC	CASSSRDSPYEQYF
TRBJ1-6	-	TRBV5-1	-	TGCGCCAGCAGGTTTCTACAGCCGGGGAATTCACCCCTCCACTTT	CASRFLQPGNSPLHF
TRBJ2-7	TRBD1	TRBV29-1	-	TGCAGCGTTAAGGACAGGGCCTACGAGCAGTACTTC	CSVKDRAYEQYF